This TCR beta chain was sequenced during a study of blood T cell repertoires in COVID-19. Study background: Samples of COVID-19 (acute and convalescent) were obtained from the United States, Italy and Spain.

Sequencing used immunoSEQ multiplex PCR; TCRdb keeps in-frame clones, though not all of them. Among nearly 200,000 clones listed, about 80% were seen once. Clinical history reported by participants formed the basis on which cohorts were assigned. Among Cohort 3 donors, those recovered had two negative PCRs, clearance, or symptom resolution. The length of the CDR3 is 14 residues. With 6 bases clipped from V and 8 bases from J, the junction kept 5 bases outside the gene matches. Germline lookup yields CDR1 MDHEN and CDR2 SYDVKM. This clonotype was obtained from a man in his forties who had recovered from COVID-19. The rearrangement links TRBV28 to TRBJ1-6, with 9 bases lining up with TRBD1. Sample: PBMCs or T cells enriched from blood (not recorded which). CDR3 nucleotide sequence: TGTGCCAGCAGGGGGGGACAGGGATATTCACCCCTCCACTTT. Amino acid sequence: CASRGGQGYSPLHF.